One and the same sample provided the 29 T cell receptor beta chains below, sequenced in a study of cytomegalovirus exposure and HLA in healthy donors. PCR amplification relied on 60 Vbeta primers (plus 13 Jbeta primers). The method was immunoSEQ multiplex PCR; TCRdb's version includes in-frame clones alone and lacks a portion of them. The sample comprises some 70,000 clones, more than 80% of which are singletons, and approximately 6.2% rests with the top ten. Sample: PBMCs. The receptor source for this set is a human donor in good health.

This CDR3 is CASSLGLAGAFSYNEQFF. The CDR3 DNA reads as TGCGCCAGCAGCTTGGGACTAGCGGGGGCTTTCTCCTACAATGAGCAGTTCTTC. This rearrangement joins TRBV5-1 to TRBJ2-1, with TRBD2 matching over 12 bases. CDR1 is SGHRS and CDR2 is YFSETQ in the germline V gene. The CDR3 covers 18 residues. V lost 0 bases to trimming and J lost 0 bases; unmatched junction nucleotides: 4.

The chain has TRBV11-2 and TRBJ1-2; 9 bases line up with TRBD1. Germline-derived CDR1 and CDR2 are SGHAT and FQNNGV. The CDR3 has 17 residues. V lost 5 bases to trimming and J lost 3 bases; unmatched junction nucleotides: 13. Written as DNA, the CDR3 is TGTGCCAGCAGCCCTGACCCCCGGACAGGGGCCCACTATGGCTACACCTTC. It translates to CASSPDPRTGAHYGYTF.

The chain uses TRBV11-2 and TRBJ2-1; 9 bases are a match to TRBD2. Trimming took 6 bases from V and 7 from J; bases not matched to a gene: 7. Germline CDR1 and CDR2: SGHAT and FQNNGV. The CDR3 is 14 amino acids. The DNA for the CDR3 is TGTGCCAGCAGTCTTCTGCTAGCGGGGAATGAGCAGTTCTTC. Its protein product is CASSLLLAGNEQFF. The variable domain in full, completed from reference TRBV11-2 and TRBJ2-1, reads EAGVAQSPRYKIIEKRQSVAFWCNPISGHATLYWYQQILGQGPKLLIQFQNNGVVDDSQLPKDRFSAERLKGVDSTLKIQPAKLEDSAVYLCASSLLLAGNEQFFGPGTRLTVL.

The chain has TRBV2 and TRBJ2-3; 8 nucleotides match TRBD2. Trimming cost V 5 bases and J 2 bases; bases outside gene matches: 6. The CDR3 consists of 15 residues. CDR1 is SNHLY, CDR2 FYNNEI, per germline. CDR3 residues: CASSTIAGNTDTQYF. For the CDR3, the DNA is TGTGCCAGCAGTACTATAGCGGGAAACACAGATACGCAGTATTTT.

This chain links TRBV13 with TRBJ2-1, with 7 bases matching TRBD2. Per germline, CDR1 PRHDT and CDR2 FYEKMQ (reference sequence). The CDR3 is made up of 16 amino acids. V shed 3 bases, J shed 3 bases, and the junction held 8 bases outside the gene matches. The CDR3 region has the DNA TGTGCCAGCAGCTTGAGCGGGGAGGCCGGCTACAATGAGCAGTTCTTC. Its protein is CASSLSGEAGYNEQFF.

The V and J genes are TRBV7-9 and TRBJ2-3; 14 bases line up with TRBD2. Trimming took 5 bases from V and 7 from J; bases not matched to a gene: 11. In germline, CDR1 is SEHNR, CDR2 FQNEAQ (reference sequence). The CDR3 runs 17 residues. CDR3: CASSARTSGGRLNTQYF. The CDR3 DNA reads TGTGCCAGCAGCGCCAGGACTAGCGGGGGGCGTCTAAATACGCAGTATTTT.

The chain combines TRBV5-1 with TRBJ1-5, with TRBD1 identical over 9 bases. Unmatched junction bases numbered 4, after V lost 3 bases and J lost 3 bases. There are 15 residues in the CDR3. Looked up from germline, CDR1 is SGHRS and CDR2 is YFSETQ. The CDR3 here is CASSSTGGNNQPQHF. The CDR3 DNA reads TGCGCCAGCAGCTCCACAGGGGGCAACAATCAGCCCCAGCATTTT.

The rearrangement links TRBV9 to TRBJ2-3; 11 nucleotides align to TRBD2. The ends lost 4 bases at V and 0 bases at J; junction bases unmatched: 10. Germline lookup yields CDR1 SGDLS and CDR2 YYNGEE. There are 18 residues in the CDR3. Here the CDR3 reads CASSPRSSGGQSTDTQYF. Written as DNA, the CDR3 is TGTGCCAGCAGCCCTCGCTCTAGCGGGGGGCAGAGCACAGATACGCAGTATTTT.

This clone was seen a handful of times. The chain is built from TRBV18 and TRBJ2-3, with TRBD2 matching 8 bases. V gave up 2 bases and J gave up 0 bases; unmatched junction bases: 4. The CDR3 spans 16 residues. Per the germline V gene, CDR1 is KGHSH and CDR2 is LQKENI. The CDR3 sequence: CASSPNGGASTDTQYF. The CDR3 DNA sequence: TGTGCCAGCTCACCAAACGGGGGGGCGAGCACAGATACGCAGTATTTT.

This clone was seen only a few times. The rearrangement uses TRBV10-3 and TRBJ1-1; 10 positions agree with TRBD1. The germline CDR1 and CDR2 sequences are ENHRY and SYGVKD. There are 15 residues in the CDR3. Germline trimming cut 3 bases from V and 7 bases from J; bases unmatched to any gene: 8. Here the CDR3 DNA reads TGTGCCATCAGTGACCGGGACAGGGGAGGTGGTGAAGCTTTCTTT. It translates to CAISDRDRGGGEAFF.

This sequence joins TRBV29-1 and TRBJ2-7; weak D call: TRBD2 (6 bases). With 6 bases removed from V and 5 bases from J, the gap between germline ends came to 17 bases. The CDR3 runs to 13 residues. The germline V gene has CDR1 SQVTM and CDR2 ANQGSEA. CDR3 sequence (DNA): TGCAGCGTCGCTGGGCAGGGAGGAGACGAGCAGTACTTC. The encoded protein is CSVAGQGGDEQYF.

In nucleotides, the CDR3 is TGCGCCAGCAGCTCTCAGGAGGCCTACGAGCAGTACTTC. Protein: CASSSQEAYEQYF. The chain uses TRBV4-1 and TRBJ2-7; a possible D gene is TRBD2 (5 bases). The CDR3 length is 13 residues. With 5 bases removed from V and 2 bases from J, the gap between germline ends came to 10 bases. The germline CDR1 and CDR2 sequences are MGHRA and YSYEKL.

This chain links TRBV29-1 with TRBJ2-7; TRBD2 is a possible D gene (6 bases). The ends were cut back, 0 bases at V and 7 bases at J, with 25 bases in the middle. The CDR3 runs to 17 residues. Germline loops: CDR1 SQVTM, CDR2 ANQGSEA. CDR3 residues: CSVEERLGGGIGGEQYF. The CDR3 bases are TGCAGCGTTGAAGAAAGGTTAGGTGGGGGGATCGGAGGGGAGCAGTACTTC.

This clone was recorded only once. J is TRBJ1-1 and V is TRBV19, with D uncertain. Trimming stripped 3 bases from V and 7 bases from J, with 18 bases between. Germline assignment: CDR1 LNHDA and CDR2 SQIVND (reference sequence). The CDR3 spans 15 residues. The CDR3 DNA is TGTGCCAGTAGTATGGTTCCCGCCAGCGGCAATGAAGCTTTCTTT. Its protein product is CASSMVPASGNEAFF.

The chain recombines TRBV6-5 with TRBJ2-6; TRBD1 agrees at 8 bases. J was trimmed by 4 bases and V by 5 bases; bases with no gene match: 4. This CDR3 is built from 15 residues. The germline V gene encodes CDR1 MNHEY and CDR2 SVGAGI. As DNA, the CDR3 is TGTGCCAGCAGTAGGACAGGGTCCGGGGCCAACGTCCTGACTTTC. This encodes CASSRTGSGANVLTF.

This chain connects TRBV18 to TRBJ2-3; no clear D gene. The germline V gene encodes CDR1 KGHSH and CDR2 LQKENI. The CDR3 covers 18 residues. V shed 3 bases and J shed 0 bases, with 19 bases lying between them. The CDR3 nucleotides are TGTGCCAGCTCACCTAAGAGGATCCGGTCTTCTAGCACAGATACGCAGTATTTT. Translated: CASSPKRIRSSSTDTQYF. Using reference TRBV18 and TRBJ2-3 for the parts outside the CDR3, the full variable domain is NAGVMQNPRHLVRRRGQEARLRCSPMKGHSHVYWYRQLPEEGLKFMVYLQKENIIDESGMPKERFSAEFPKEGPSILRIQQVVRGDSAAYFCASSPKRIRSSSTDTQYFGPGTRLTVL.

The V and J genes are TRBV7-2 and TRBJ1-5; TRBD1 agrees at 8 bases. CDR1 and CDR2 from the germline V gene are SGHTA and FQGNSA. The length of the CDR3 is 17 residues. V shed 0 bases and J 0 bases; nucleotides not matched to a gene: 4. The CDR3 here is CASSLAGTGISNQPQHF. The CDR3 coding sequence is TGTGCCAGCAGCTTAGCAGGGACAGGAATTAGCAATCAGCCCCAGCATTTT. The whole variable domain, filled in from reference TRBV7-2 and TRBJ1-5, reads GAGVSQSPSNKVTEKGKDVELRCDPISGHTALYWYRQSLGQGLEFLIYFQGNSAPDKSGLPSDRFSAERTGGSVSTLTIQRTQQEDSAVYLCASSLAGTGISNQPQHFGDGTRLSIL.

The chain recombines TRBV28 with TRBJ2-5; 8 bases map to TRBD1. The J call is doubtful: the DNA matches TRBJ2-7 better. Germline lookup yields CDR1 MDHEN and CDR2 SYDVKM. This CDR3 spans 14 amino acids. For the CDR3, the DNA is TGTGCCAGCAGCCCTCGGACAGGGTCCTACGAGCAGTACTTC. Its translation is CASSPRTGSYEQYF.

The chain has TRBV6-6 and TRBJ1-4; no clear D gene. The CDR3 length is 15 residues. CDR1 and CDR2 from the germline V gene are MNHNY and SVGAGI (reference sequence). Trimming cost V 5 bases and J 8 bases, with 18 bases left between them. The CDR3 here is CASSQDSRFREKLFF. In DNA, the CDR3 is TGTGCCAGCAGTCAGGACTCCCGATTTCGAGAAAAACTGTTTTTT.

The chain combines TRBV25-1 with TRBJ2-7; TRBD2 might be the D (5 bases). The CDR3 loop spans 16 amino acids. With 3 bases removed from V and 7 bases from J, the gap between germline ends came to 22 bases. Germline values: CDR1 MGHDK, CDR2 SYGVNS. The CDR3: CASSDAFGGWQQEQYF. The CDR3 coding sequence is TGTGCCAGCAGTGACGCATTCGGAGGCTGGCAGCAGGAGCAGTACTTC.

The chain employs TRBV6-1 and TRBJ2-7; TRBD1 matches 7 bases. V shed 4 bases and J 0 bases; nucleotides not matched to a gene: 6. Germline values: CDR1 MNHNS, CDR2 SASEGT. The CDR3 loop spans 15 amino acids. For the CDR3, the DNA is TGTGCCAGCAGTGTCTACAGGGGCGGCTCCTACGAGCAGTACTTC. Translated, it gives CASSVYRGGSYEQYF.

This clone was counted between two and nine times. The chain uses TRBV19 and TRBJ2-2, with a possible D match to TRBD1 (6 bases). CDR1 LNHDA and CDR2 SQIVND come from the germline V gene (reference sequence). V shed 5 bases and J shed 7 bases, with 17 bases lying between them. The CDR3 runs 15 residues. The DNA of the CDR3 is TGTGCCAGTAGTCCGTCCGGGACATTACTCGGGGAGCTGTTTTTT. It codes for CASSPSGTLLGELFF.

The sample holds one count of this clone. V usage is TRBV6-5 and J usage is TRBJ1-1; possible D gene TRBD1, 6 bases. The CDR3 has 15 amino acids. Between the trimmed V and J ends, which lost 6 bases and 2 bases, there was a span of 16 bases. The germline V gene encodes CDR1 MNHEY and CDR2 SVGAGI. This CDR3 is CASRLTQGPNTEAFF. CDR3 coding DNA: TGTGCCAGCAGACTGACACAGGGACCAAACACTGAAGCTTTCTTT.

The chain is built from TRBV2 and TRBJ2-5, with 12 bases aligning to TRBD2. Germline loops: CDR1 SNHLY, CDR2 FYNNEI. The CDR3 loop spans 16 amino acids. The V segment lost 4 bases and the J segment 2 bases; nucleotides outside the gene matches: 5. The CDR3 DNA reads TGTGCCAGCAGTGCACTAGCGGGGGGACGACAAGAGACCCAGTACTTC. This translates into CASSALAGGRQETQYF.

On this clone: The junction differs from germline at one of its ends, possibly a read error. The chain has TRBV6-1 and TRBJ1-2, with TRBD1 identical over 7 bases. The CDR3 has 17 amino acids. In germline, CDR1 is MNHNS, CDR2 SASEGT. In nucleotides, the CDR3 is TGTGCCAGCAGAGAACAGGGGATGGGTGGAAATAACTATGGCTACCCCTTC. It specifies CASREQGMGGNNYGYPF.

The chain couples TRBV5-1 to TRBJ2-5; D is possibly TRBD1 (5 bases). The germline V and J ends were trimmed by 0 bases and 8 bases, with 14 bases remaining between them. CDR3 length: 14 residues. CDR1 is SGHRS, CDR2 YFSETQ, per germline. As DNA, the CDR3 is TGCGCCAGCAGCTTGGCAGGGCCAGAAAGAACCCAGTACTTC. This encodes CASSLAGPERTQYF.

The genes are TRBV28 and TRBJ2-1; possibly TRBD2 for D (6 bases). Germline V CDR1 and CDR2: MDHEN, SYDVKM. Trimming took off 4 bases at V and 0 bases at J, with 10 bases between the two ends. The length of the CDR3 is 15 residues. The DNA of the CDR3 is TGTGCCAGCAGTTATGGAGGGAGCTCCTACAATGAGCAGTTCTTC. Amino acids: CASSYGGSSYNEQFF. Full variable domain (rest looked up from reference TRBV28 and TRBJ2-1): DVKVTQSSRYLVKRTGEKVFLECVQDMDHENMFWYRQDPGLGLRLIYFSYDVKMKEKGDIPEGYSVSREKKERFSLILESASTNQTSMYLCASSYGGSSYNEQFFGPGTRLTVL.

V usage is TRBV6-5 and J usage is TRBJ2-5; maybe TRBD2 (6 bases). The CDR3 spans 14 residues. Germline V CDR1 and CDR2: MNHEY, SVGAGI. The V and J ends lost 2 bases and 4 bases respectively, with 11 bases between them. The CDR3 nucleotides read TGTGCCAGCAGTTACATACTTAGCGGAGAGACCCAGTACTTC. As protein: CASSYILSGETQYF.

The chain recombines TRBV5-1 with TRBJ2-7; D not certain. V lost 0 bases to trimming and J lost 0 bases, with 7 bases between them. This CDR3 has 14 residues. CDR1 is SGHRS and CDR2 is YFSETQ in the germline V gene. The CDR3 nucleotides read TGCGCCAGCAGCTTGGCAAAGCCCTCCTACGAGCAGTACTTC. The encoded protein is CASSLAKPSYEQYF.